The T cell receptor (beta chain) described here comes from a study of blood T cell repertoires in COVID-19. Clones were sequenced by immunoSEQ multiplex PCR, and TCRdb holds only the in-frame ones, with some missing. Of 350,000 to 400,000 clones in the sample, approximately 87% were seen once. Clinical histories supplied by participants themselves formed the basis of cohort assignment. The J segment lost 8 bases and the V segment lost 4 bases, leaving 11 bases of the junction unmatched. The CDR3 covers 15 residues. Per the germline V gene, CDR1 is LGHDT and CDR2 is YNNKEL (reference sequence). The chain has TRBV3-1 (or the pseudogene TRBV3-2) and TRBJ1-2, with 9 bases identical to TRBD1. The sample comprised PBMCs or T cells enriched from blood (not recorded which). The receptor was isolated from a man aged 40-50 years in a cohort exposed to, infected with or recovered from COVID-19 (not recorded which). The CDR3 reads CASSPRLTGGRGYTF. The CDR3 nucleotides read TGTGCCAGCAGCCCCAGACTTACAGGGGGCCGGGGCTACACCTTC.